This record looks at one TCR beta chain sequence and its context. This record comes from a study of beta chain features in type 1 diabetes. V was pared by 2 bases and J by 0 bases, with 14 bases between. The CDR3 is made up of 16 amino acids. Germline values: CDR1 SGDLS, CDR2 YYNGEE. The authors reverse transcribed all of the isolated RNA, so sequencing captured expressed TCRB transcripts. Samples of naive, central memory and regulatory T cells yielded a mean of about 3.8 million reads. Here immunoSEQ multiplex PCR was the method, and the copy in TCRdb shows in-frame clones only, minus some. The data contain just over 450,000 clones, 30% of them singletons.

This clonotype was obtained from a man aged 18 to 29 in good health. The rearrangement joins TRBV9 to TRBJ1-1, with a tentative D call TRBD1 (6 bases). Sequencing input: naive CD4+ T cells from blood. CDR3: CASSVRPGAMNTEAFF. The CDR3 DNA reads as TGTGCCAGCAGCGTTAGACCAGGGGCAATGAACACTGAAGCTTTCTTT.